Sequencing of this T cell receptor (beta chain) was carried out in a study of patients and donors after allogeneic stem cell transplantation. TCRdb recomputed calls from the RT-PCR reads with MiXCR, one row per CDR3 protein. This sample yields about a million distinct CDR3 sequences, of which 15% to 20% are seen a single time; around 5.5% belongs to the top ten. The V and J ends lost 3 bases and 4 bases respectively, with 8 bases between them. Germline V CDR1 and CDR2: KGHDR, SFDVKD. The CDR3 is 13 residues long. The sample taken for sequencing was blood, either unsorted or a sorted T cell fraction (not recorded which). The receptor's source is a human donor who was either an allogeneic HSCT recipient or a stem cell or donor lymphocyte infusion donor (not recorded which). It is not recorded whose cells these are; they may come from a transplant donor. The rearrangement links TRBV24-1 to TRBJ2-5, with D possibly being TRBD2 (6 bases). The CDR3 DNA is TGTGCCACCAGTGATGGAGGGATAGAGACCCAGTACTTC. Translation gives CATSDGGIETQYF.